This TCR beta chain was observed in a study of beta chain features in type 1 diabetes. Findings of the study overall: Resolution of whether HLA type affects TCRB rearrangement was not achieved here. Cells carrying high TCR expression could end up over-represented when cDNA is sequenced.

V was trimmed by 1 base and J by 8 bases, leaving 18 bases between them. This CDR3 contains 16 residues. Germline V CDR1 and CDR2: SGHDN, FVKESK. The study reverse transcribed the entire isolated RNA, so it sequenced expressed TCRB transcripts. About 3.5 million reads per sample on average were obtained from naive, central memory and regulatory T cell samples. Libraries were prepared by immunoSEQ multiplex PCR; TCRdb keeps only in-frame clonotypes and omits some of them. The sample carries hundreds of thousands of clones, roughly 15% recorded once. Comments on this clone: Its antigen remains unknown.

Naive, central memory, regulatory and stem cell-like memory cells within the CD4+ compartment were sorted using CD45RO/CCR7/CD25/CD127/CD95/CD27. The receptor was isolated from a woman younger than 30 in good health. V is TRBV14 and J is TRBJ2-1, with a possible D match to TRBD1 (8 bases). Sequenced: naive CD4+ T cells from blood. CDR3 nucleotide sequence: TGTGCCAGCAGCCAAGGAACGTACAGGGGGGGCGATGAGCAGTTCTTC. Translated, it gives CASSQGTYRGGDEQFF.